The present entry profiles one T cell receptor (beta chain) with its context. Input was about 616 ng to 6,500 ng of genomic DNA from tumor or blood. This sample stems from a study of T cells in tumors after PD-1 blockade. About the study: Excluded were patients with checkpoint blockade, immunosuppressants, or radiotherapy or other anti-cancer therapy within 4 weeks. Peripheral blood samples averaged around 33,000 unique clonotypes and some 100,000 templates. Some patients also took daily vismodegib 150 mg during anti-PD-1 treatment.

Some clones are missing from TCRdb's copy, which holds only in-frame ones; the method was immunoSEQ multiplex PCR. The sample records approximately 60,000 clones, approximately 74% being singletons. CDR3 length equals 17 residues. The V and J ends lost 1 base and 7 bases, in that order; junction bases with no gene match: 9. CDR1 and CDR2 (germline): SSHAT, FNYEAQ (reference sequence). The sequence was obtained from a human donor with basal cell carcinoma. Specimen: PBMCs, collected after anti-PD-1 treatment. The chain combines TRBV7-7 with TRBJ2-1, with 11 bases lining up with TRBD2. The CDR3: CASSLGPLAGGTNEQFF. The DNA for the CDR3 is TGTGCCAGCAGCTTAGGACCCCTAGCGGGGGGTACGAATGAGCAGTTCTTC.